The 5 T cell receptor beta chains reported below all come from one sample, sequenced in a study of post-analysis software for immune sequencing data. Whole-study findings and limits: When patients were compared with controls, five TRBV segments were more frequent, TRBV5-6, TRBV5-1 and TRBV20-1 among them.

cDNA libraries of TCR beta carried unique molecular identifiers. Each CDR3 protein is one row after TCRdb ran MiXCR on the PCR reads. The sample includes about 540,000 distinct CDR3 sequences, roughly 34% seen only once; the top ten take roughly 6%. Their antigen targets remain unknown. Source material: blood. These receptors were taken from a girl under 18 with multiple sclerosis.

The chain employs TRBV4-1 and TRBJ1-4; tentatively, D is TRBD1 (5 bases). Germline CDR1 MGHRA, CDR2 YSYEKL. Deletions cut 2 bases from V and 8 bases from J, with 18 bases between. This CDR3 is built from 16 residues. CDR3 DNA: TGCGCCAGCAGCCAACACCGGGGGAAGGAAGGCGAAAAACTGTTTTTT. Its protein product is CASSQHRGKEGEKLFF.

This rearrangement joins TRBV5-6 to TRBJ2-2, with a tentative D call TRBD1 (5 bases). The germline CDR1 and CDR2 sequences are SGHDT and YYEEEE. The CDR3 covers 14 residues. The germline V and J ends were trimmed by 2 bases and 4 bases, with 9 bases remaining between them. This CDR3 reads CASSFSRVTGELFF. CDR3 in DNA: TGTGCCAGCAGCTTTTCCAGGGTCACCGGGGAGCTGTTTTTT.

The chain has TRBV10-3 and TRBJ2-1; 10 bases match TRBD2. The germline CDR1 and CDR2 sequences are ENHRY and SYGVKD. The V gene end was trimmed by 5 bases and the J gene end by 2 bases; junction bases not matched to a gene: 9. The CDR3 runs 17 residues. In DNA form, the CDR3 reads TGTGCCATCAGTAAGACTAGCGGGCAAAGCCCCTACAATGAGCAGTTCTTC. It specifies CAISKTSGQSPYNEQFF.

Only a few counts were recorded for this clonotype. V is TRBV6-1 and J is TRBJ2-7; 10 positions agree with TRBD1. The DNA matches TRBJ2-4 better at its end, which makes the J call doubtful. Germline V lookup: CDR1 MNHNS, CDR2 SASEGT. CDR3 length: 12 residues. The CDR3: CASRGQGYIQYF. CDR3 nucleotide sequence: TGTGCCAGCAGGGGACAGGGGTACATTCAGTACTTC.

The gene calls are TRBV20-1 and TRBJ1-1; TRBD1 agrees at 9 bases. The J segment lost 3 bases and the V segment lost 0 bases, leaving 5 bases of the junction unmatched. There are 15 residues in the CDR3. Germline V CDR1 and CDR2: DFQATT, SNEGSKA (reference sequence). CDR3 bases: TGCAGTGCTAGAGATGATGACAGGGGGGACACTGAAGCTTTCTTT. This sequence encodes CSARDDDRGDTEAFF.